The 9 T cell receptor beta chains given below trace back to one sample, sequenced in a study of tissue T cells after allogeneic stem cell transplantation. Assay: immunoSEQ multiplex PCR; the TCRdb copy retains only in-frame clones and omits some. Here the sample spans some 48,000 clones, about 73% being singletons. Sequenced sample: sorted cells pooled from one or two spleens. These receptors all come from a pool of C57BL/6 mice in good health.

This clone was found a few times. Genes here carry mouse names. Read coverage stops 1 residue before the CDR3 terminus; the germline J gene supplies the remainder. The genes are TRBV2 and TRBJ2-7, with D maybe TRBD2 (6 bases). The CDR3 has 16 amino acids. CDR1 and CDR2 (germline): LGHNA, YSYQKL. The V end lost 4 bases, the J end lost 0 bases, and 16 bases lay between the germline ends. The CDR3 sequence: CASSPPTGGSSYEQYF. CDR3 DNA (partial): TGTGCCAGCAGCCCCCCGACGGGGGGTAGCTCCTATGAACAGTAC.

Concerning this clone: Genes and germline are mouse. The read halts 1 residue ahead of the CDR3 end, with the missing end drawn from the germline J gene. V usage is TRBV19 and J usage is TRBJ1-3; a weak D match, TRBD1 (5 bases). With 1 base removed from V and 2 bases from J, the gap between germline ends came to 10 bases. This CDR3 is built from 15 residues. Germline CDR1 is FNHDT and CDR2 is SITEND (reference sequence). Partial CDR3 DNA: TGTGCCAGCAGTATAAGAAGGGGACCTGGAAATACGCTCTAT. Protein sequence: CASSIRRGPGNTLY. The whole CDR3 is CASSIRRGPGNTLYF.

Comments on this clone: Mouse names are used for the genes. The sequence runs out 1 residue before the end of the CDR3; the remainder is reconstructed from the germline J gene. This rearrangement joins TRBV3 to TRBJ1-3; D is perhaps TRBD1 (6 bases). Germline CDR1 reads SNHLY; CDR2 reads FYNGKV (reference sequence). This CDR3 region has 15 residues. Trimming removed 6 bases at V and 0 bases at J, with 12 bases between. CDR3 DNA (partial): TGTGCCAGCAGTCGGGACAATAATTCTGGAAATACGCTCTAT. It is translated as CASSRDNNSGNTLY. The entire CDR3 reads CASSRDNNSGNTLYF.

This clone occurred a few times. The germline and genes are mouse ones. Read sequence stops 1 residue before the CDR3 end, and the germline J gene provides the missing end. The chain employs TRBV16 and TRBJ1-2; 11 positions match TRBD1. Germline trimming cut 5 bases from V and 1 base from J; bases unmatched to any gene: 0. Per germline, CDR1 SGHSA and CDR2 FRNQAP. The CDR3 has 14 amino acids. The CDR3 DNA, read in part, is TGTGCAAGCAGCGGGACAGGGGGAAACTCCGACTACACC. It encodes CASSGTGGNSDYT. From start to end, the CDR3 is CASSGTGGNSDYTF.

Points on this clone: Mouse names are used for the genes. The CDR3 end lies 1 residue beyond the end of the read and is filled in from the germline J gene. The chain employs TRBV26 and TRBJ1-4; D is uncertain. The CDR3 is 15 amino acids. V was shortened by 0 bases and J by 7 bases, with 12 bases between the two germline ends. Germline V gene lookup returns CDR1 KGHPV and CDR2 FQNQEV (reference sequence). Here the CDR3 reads CASSLSPRFSERLFF. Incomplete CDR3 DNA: TGTGCCAGCAGTCTGTCACCCAGGTTCAGCGAAAGATTATTT.

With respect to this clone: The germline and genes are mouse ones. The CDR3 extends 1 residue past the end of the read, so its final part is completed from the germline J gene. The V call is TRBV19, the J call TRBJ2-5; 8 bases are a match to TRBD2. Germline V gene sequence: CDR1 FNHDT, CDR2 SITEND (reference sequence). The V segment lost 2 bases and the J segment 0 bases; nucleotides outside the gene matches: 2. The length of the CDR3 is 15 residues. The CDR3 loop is CASSITGGNQDTQYF. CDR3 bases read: TGTGCCAGCAGTATCACTGGGGGTAACCAAGACACCCAGTAC.

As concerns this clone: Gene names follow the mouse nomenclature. The DNA read from the CDR3 is TGTGCCAGCTCTCTAGGGGTTTCCAACGAAAGATTATTT. Encoded protein: CASSLGVSNERLF. The full CDR3 reads CASSLGVSNERLFF. This chain uses TRBV12-1 with TRBJ1-4, with a tentative D call TRBD1 (5 bases). The read terminates 1 residue ahead of where the CDR3 ends, so the germline J gene completes it. Germline V gene lookup returns CDR1 SGHSN and CDR2 HYEKVE. V was cut by 1 base and J by 0 bases, with 5 bases left in between. This CDR3 region has 14 residues.

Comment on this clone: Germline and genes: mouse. Incomplete CDR3 DNA: TGTGCCAGCGGTGTCGGGACAGCAAACACCGGGCAGCTCTAC. Protein sequence: CASGVGTANTGQLY. The entire CDR3 protein reads CASGVGTANTGQLYF. The chain combines TRBV13-2 with TRBJ2-2; 7 bases align to TRBD1. The CDR3 is cut off 1 residue early in the read; its end comes from the germline J gene. The germline CDR1 and CDR2 sequences are NNHNN and SYGAGS (reference sequence). Trimming at V came to 3 bases and at J to 0 bases, leaving 2 bases not matched to a gene. The CDR3 covers 15 residues.

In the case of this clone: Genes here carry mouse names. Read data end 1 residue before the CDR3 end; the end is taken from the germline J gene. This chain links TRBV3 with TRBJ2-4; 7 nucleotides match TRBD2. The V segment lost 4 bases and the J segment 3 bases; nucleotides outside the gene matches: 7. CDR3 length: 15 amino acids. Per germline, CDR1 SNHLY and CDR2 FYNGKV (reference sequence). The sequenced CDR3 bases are TGTGCCAGCAGCTGGGCACTGGGGTCCCAAAACACCTTGTAC. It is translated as CASSWALGSQNTLY. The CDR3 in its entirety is CASSWALGSQNTLYF.